One and the same sample provided the 22 T cell receptor beta chains below, sequenced in a study of blood T cell repertoires in COVID-19. The table came from immunoSEQ multiplex PCR; TCRdb's copy has only in-frame clones and leaves some out. This sample has 320,000 or so clones; about 85% occur once, and the top ten carry approximately 1.9%. Sequencing used PBMCs or T cells enriched from blood (not recorded which). Receptors originate from a woman aged 30 to 39 who had been exposed to COVID-19.

The chain couples TRBV7-2 to TRBJ1-3; perhaps TRBD1 as D (6 bases). V shed 3 bases and J shed 3 bases, with 21 bases lying between them. In germline, CDR1 is SGHTA, CDR2 FQGNSA. This CDR3 comprises 18 residues. The CDR3 DNA reads TGTGCCAGCAGCTTTGCCGCCGGGCCAACGACAGGTGGAAACACCATATATTTT. Amino acid sequence: CASSFAAGPTTGGNTIYF.

CDR3 amino acids: CASSQALAGAIREQFF. DNA for the CDR3: TGTGCCAGCAGCCAAGCACTAGCGGGAGCGATCCGTGAGCAGTTCTTC. The V and J genes are TRBV4-2 and TRBJ2-1; 11 positions agree with TRBD2. The CDR3 extends over 16 amino acids. Germline CDR1 and CDR2: LGHNA and YNFKEQ. J lost 9 bases, V lost 1 base, and 8 bases had no gene match.

The CDR3 is CASSLVGGGEYNEQFF. CDR3 in DNA: TGTGCCAGCAGCTTAGTAGGCGGGGGGGAGTACAATGAGCAGTTCTTC. V and J are TRBV11-3 and TRBJ2-1, with 9 bases fitting TRBD2. In germline, CDR1 is SGHNT, CDR2 YENEEA. Unmatched junction bases numbered 5, after V lost 1 base and J lost 4 bases. The CDR3 extends over 16 amino acids. Looking up the rest from reference TRBV11-3 and TRBJ2-1 gives the full variable domain: EAGVVQSPRYKIIEKKQPVAFWCNPISGHNTLYWYLQNLGQGPELLIRYENEEAVDDSQLPKDRFSAERLKGVDSTLKIQPAELGDSAVYLCASSLVGGGEYNEQFFGPGTRLTVL.

The chain recombines TRBV3-1 (or the pseudogene TRBV3-2) with TRBJ1-5; tentative D call: TRBD1 (6 bases). V was clipped by 4 bases and J by 5 bases, with 9 bases between them. Germline V gives CDR1 LGHDT, CDR2 YNNKEL (reference sequence). CDR3 length: 13 amino acids. The DNA for the CDR3 is TGTGCCAGCAGCCCTACAGGGCATCAGCCCCAGCATTTT. Its protein is CASSPTGHQPQHF.

This clone was detected once. The rearrangement uses TRBV3-1 (or the pseudogene TRBV3-2) and TRBJ1-6, with 7 bases identical to TRBD1. In germline, CDR1 is LGHDT, CDR2 YNNKEL (reference sequence). The CDR3 is 16 amino acids. With 0 bases clipped from V and 9 bases from J, the junction kept 8 bases outside the gene matches. The CDR3 bases are TGTGCCAGCAGCCAAGACCGAACAGGGGCCGCTTCACCCCTCCACTTT. It specifies CASSQDRTGAASPLHF.

The V call is TRBV12-2, the J call TRBJ2-7; TRBD2 is the table's D call, not checked against the DNA. TRBV12-2 is classified as a pseudogene. The CDR3 is 14 residues long. CDR3 sequence (DNA): TGTGCAAGTCGCTTAGCAACAAAACGGCGGCAGCAGTACTTC. It specifies CASRLATKRRQQYF.

The V and J genes are TRBV28 and TRBJ2-7, with a possible D match to TRBD1 (5 bases). CDR3 length: 15 amino acids. CDR1 is MDHEN and CDR2 is SYDVKM in the germline V gene. V lost 4 bases, J lost 1 base, and 14 bases lay in between. The CDR3 spells CASSSPGSGSYEQYF. The CDR3 nucleotides read TGTGCCAGCAGTTCCCCGGGTTCAGGGTCCTACGAGCAGTACTTC. The whole variable domain, filled in from reference TRBV28 and TRBJ2-7, reads DVKVTQSSRYLVKRTGEKVFLECVQDMDHENMFWYRQDPGLGLRLIYFSYDVKMKEKGDIPEGYSVSREKKERFSLILESASTNQTSMYLCASSSPGSGSYEQYFGPGTRLTVT.

V gene TRBV19 combines with J gene TRBJ1-5, with 9 bases matching TRBD1. This CDR3 comprises 13 residues. Per the germline V gene, CDR1 is LNHDA and CDR2 is SQIVND (reference sequence). Germline trimming cut 7 bases from V and 7 bases from J; bases unmatched to any gene: 5. Written as DNA, the CDR3 is TGTGCCAGTACCGTGGACAGGGGACAGCCCCAGCATTTT. Protein: CASTVDRGQPQHF.

This chain connects TRBV4-3 to TRBJ2-1; D is possibly TRBD2 (6 bases). Germline V gene sequence: CDR1 LGHNA, CDR2 YSLEER. This CDR3 spans 15 amino acids. Trimming stripped 5 bases from V and 4 bases from J, with 15 bases between. Here the CDR3 reads CASSAGGAPYNEQFF. The CDR3 DNA follows: TGCGCCAGCAGCGCAGGAGGGGCCCCTTACAATGAGCAGTTCTTC.

The chain combines TRBV7-9 with TRBJ1-1; D ambiguous. The V gene's germline CDR1 is SEHNR and CDR2 FQNEAQ (reference sequence). The CDR3 has 14 amino acids. V was trimmed by 2 bases and J by 0 bases, leaving 7 bases between them. The CDR3 loop reads CASSLLAVNTEAFF. CDR3 sequence (DNA): TGTGCCAGCAGCTTATTGGCAGTGAACACTGAAGCTTTCTTT. The full variable domain, completed using reference TRBV7-9 and TRBJ1-1, is DTGVSQNPRHKITKRGQNVTFRCDPISEHNRLYWYRQTLGQGPEFLTYFQNEAQLEKSRLLSDRFSAERPKGSFSTLEIQRTEQGDSAMYLCASSLLAVNTEAFFGQGTRLTVV.

This chain uses TRBV4-1 with TRBJ1-2; 7 positions agree with TRBD1. Losses at the gene ends were 4 bases for V and 6 bases for J; bases not matched to a gene: 8. Germline V gene lookup returns CDR1 MGHRA and CDR2 YSYEKL. The CDR3 length is 14 residues. The DNA of the CDR3 is TGCGCCAGCAGCCCCGCGTGGACAGGCGATGGCTACACCTTC. Translating it yields CASSPAWTGDGYTF.

This chain uses TRBV7-9 with TRBJ1-2; D remains ambiguous. Germline V CDR1 and CDR2: SEHNR, FQNEAQ (reference sequence). The CDR3 has 16 amino acids. V gave up 4 bases and J gave up 4 bases, with 19 bases separating them. The DNA of the CDR3 is TGTGCCAGCAGCTCCCCCCGGGGTGATGGTACCTATGGCTACACCTTC. Translating gives CASSSPRGDGTYGYTF.

CDR3 bases: TGTGCCAGCAGTTGGGCAGCCTATGGCTACACCTTC. Protein: CASSWAAYGYTF. This chain links TRBV28 with TRBJ1-2; D is unclear. The CDR3 has 12 residues. Germline-derived CDR1 and CDR2 are MDHEN and SYDVKM. Trimming removed 4 bases from V and 4 bases from J, with 7 bases in between.

Comments on this clone: Distinct nucleotide sequences in the sample also encode this CDR3. DNA for the CDR3: TGTGCCAGTTCCGGACAGGGGGCTACCTATGGCTACACCTTC. Amino acids: CASSGQGATYGYTF. V usage is TRBV2 and J usage is TRBJ1-2, with 11 bases fitting TRBD1. V shed 9 bases and J 4 bases; nucleotides not matched to a gene: 7. From germline, CDR1 is SNHLY and CDR2 FYNNEI. The CDR3 totals 14 residues.

This clone was detected only a few times. The chain uses TRBV9 and TRBJ2-5, with D possibly matching TRBD1 (6 bases). Germline-derived CDR1 and CDR2 are SGDLS and YYNGEE. The V end was cut by 4 bases, the J end by 2 bases, with 9 bases between. This CDR3 comprises 13 residues. CDR3 sequence (DNA): TGTGCCAGCAGCTTCGGGACACAAGAGACCCAGTACTTC. This codes for CASSFGTQETQYF.

The chain has TRBV19 and TRBJ2-7, with 11 bases lining up with TRBD2. J lost 7 bases, V lost 2 bases, and 4 bases had no gene match. The length of the CDR3 is 14 residues. The germline CDR1 and CDR2 sequences are LNHDA and SQIVND (reference sequence). CDR3 sequence: CASSITSGSGEQYF. The DNA for the CDR3 is TGTGCCAGTAGTATAACTAGCGGGAGCGGAGAGCAGTACTTC.

This sequence joins TRBV5-1 and TRBJ2-5; 8 nucleotides match TRBD2. V was pared by 3 bases and J by 3 bases, with 4 bases of the junction left unmatched. The CDR3 spans 14 residues. The V gene's germline CDR1 is SGHRS and CDR2 YFSETQ. CDR3 DNA: TGCGCCAGCAGCTCGGGGGGGCCGGAAGAGACCCAGTACTTC. Translated: CASSSGGPEETQYF.

J is TRBJ1-3 and V is TRBV9; D remains ambiguous. This CDR3 contains 15 residues. Germline CDR1 is SGDLS and CDR2 is YYNGEE. V shed 2 bases and J shed 0 bases, with 9 bases lying between them. In DNA, the CDR3 is TGTGCCAGCAGCGTTGAACAGTACTCTGGAAACACCATATATTTT. Amino acid sequence: CASSVEQYSGNTIYF.

This chain connects TRBV18 to TRBJ1-1, with TRBD1 as a possible D gene (5 bases). V was pared by 6 bases and J by 3 bases, with 20 bases between. Germline V gene data show CDR1 as KGHSH and CDR2 as LQKENI. The CDR3 covers 16 residues. As DNA, the CDR3 is TGTGCCAGCTCCGCTACACAGGACCCTCGGGACACTGAAGCTTTCTTT. Amino acids: CASSATQDPRDTEAFF. Looking up the rest from reference TRBV18 and TRBJ1-1 gives the full variable domain: NAGVMQNPRHLVRRRGQEARLRCSPMKGHSHVYWYRQLPEEGLKFMVYLQKENIIDESGMPKERFSAEFPKEGPSILRIQQVVRGDSAAYFCASSATQDPRDTEAFFGQGTRLTVV.

The rearrangement joins TRBV30 to TRBJ2-7; TRBD2 matches at 10 bases. CDR3 length: 13 residues. Germline V gene sequence: CDR1 GTSNPN, CDR2 SVGIG (reference sequence). The trim removed 3 bases at V and 3 bases at J, leaving 2 bases unmatched. For the CDR3, the DNA is TGTGCCTGGAGAACTAGCGGGATCTACGAGCAGTACTTC. This encodes CAWRTSGIYEQYF.

This clone was picked up a small number of times. The chain is built from TRBV7-9 and TRBJ1-1; a possible D gene is TRBD1 (6 bases). There are 14 residues in the CDR3. Germline V gene lookup returns CDR1 SEHNR and CDR2 FQNEAQ (reference sequence). Between the trimmed V and J ends, which lost 1 base and 4 bases, there was a span of 10 bases. CDR3 protein: CASSLEWGLTEAFF. In DNA, the CDR3 is TGTGCCAGCAGCTTAGAGTGGGGGCTCACTGAAGCTTTCTTT.

The gene calls are TRBV20-1 and TRBJ1-5; D not certain. Germline assignment: CDR1 DFQATT and CDR2 SNEGSKA (reference sequence). The CDR3 runs 10 residues. V was shortened by 7 bases and J by 7 bases, with 8 bases between the two germline ends. The CDR3 loop is CSVGTQPQHF. In DNA, the CDR3 is TGCAGTGTCGGTACCCAGCCCCAGCATTTT.